Each of the 3 T cell receptor beta chains below was sequenced from the same sample in a study of regulatory T cells in long-lasting Graves disease. Time point specified: newly diagnosed GD, antithyroid drugs for less than 3 months. After RNA was extracted from PBMCs, the TCR library was made from it. Relying on iRepertoire HTBI primers and Arm-PCR of CDR3 regions, the team built TCR beta libraries. TCRdb fed the multiplex PCR reads into MiXCR, producing one record per CDR3 protein. The sample carries approximately 480,000 distinct CDR3 sequences, under 20% recorded once. Separately, the same data were catalogued under a study of T cells in Graves' hyperthyroidism and ophthalmopathy.

The material sequenced was peripheral blood mononuclear cells (PBMCs), taken at new diagnosis, from a patient treated with antithyroid drugs. The receptor set was obtained from a man in his forties with Graves disease.

This clonotype appeared many times. The J gene is TRBJ2-3, the V gene TRBV20-1; possible D gene TRBD1, 6 bases. The germline gives CDR1 DFQATT, CDR2 SNEGSKA (reference sequence). The V gene lost 3 bases and the J gene lost 4 bases, with 14 bases spanning the gap. The CDR3 is made up of 14 amino acids. Here the CDR3 DNA reads TGCAGTGCTAGTGGTGCAGGGGCGGCAGATACGCAGTATTTT. Amino acid sequence: CSASGAGAADTQYF.

This clonotype was counted between two and nine times. The chain employs TRBV2 and TRBJ1-6; D gene unclear. Germline CDR1 and CDR2: SNHLY and FYNNEI. The V gene lost 4 bases and the J gene lost 0 bases, with 7 bases spanning the gap. The CDR3 consists of 15 residues. For the CDR3, the DNA is TGTGCCAGCAGTGTTCTTAGCTCCTATAATTCACCCCTCCACTTT. Its translation: CASSVLSSYNSPLHF.

About this clonotype itself: A junction end diverges from the germline sequence, so it may reflect a read error. The V call is TRBV5-1, the J call TRBJ2-1, with TRBD2 matching over 10 bases. The length of the CDR3 is 15 residues. CDR1 is SGHRS and CDR2 is YFSETQ in the germline V gene. CDR3 coding DNA: TGTGCCAGCAGCTTAAGGACTAGCGGACTTGTGGAGCAGTTCTTC. Amino acid sequence: CASSLRTSGLVEQFF.